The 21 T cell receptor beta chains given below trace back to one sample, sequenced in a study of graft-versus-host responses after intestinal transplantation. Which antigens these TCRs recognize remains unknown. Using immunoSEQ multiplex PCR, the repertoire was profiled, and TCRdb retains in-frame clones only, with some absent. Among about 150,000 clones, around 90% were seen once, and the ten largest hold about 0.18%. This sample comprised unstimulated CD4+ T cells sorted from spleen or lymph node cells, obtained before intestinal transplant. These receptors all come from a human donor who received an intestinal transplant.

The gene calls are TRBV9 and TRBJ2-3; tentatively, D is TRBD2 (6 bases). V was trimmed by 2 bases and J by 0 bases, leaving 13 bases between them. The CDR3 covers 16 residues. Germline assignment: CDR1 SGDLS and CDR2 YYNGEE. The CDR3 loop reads CASSVDLATSTDTQYF. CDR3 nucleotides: TGTGCCAGCAGCGTGGATCTAGCGACTAGCACAGATACGCAGTATTTT. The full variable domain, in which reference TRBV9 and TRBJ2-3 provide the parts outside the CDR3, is DSGVTQTPKHLITATGQRVTLRCSPRSGDLSVYWYQQSLDQGLQFLIQYYNGEERAKGNILERFSAQQFPDLHSELNLSSLELGDSALYFCASSVDLATSTDTQYFGPGTRLTVL.

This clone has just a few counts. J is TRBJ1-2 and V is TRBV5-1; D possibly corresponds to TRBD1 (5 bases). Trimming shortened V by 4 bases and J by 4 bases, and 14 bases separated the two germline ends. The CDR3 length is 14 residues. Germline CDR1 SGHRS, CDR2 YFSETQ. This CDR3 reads CASSTSGTGYGYTF. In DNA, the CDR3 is TGCGCCAGCAGCACCTCCGGGACCGGCTATGGCTACACCTTC.

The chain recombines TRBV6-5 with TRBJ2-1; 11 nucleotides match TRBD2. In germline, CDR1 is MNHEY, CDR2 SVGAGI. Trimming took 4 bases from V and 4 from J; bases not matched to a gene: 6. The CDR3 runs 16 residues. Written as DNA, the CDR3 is TGTGCCAGCAGTTTGATGACTAGCGGGATTTACAATGAGCAGTTCTTC. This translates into CASSLMTSGIYNEQFF.

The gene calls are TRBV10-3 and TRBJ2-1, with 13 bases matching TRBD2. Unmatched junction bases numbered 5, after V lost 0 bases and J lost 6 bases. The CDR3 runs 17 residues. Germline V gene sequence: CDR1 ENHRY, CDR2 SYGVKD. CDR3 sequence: CAISESFTSGRANEQFF. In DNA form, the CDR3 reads TGTGCCATCAGTGAGTCCTTTACTAGCGGGAGGGCCAATGAGCAGTTCTTC.

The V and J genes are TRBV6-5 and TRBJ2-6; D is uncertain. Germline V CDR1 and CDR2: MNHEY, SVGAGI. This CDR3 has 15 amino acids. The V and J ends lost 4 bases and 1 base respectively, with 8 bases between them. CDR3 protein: CASSWLTSGANVLTF. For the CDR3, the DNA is TGTGCCAGCAGTTGGTTGACATCTGGGGCCAACGTCCTGACTTTC.

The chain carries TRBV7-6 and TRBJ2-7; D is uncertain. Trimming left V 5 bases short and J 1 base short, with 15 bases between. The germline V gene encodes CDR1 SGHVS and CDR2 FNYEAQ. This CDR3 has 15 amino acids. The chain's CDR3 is CASSNEHVGSYEQYF. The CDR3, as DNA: TGTGCCAGCAGCAATGAACATGTAGGATCCTACGAGCAGTACTTC.

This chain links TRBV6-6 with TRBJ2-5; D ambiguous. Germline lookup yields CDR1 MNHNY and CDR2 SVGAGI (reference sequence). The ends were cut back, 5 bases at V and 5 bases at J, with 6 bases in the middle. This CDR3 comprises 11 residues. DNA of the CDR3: TGTGCCAGCAGTACAAGGGAGACCCAGTACTTC. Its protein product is CASSTRETQYF.

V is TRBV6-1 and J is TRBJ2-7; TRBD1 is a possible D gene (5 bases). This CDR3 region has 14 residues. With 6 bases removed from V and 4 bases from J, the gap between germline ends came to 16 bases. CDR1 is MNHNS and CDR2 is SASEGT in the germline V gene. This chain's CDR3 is CASRGTGEGYEQYF. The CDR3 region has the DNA TGTGCCAGCAGAGGCACAGGAGAAGGGTACGAGCAGTACTTC.

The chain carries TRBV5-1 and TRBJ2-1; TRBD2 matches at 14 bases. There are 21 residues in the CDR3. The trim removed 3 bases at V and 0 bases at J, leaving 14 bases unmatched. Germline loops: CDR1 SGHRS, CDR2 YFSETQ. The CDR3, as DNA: TGCGCCAGCAGCTCCCCAGATAACACAGGGACTAGCGGGAGCTCCTACAATGAGCAGTTCTTC. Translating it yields CASSSPDNTGTSGSSYNEQFF.

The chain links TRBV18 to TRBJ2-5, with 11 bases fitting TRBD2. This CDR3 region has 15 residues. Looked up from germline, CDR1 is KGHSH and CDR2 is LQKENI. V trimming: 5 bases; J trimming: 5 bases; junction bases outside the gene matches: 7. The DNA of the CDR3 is TGTGCCAGCTCATCCGGGACTAGCGGCGGGGAGACCCAGTACTTC. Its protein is CASSSGTSGGETQYF.

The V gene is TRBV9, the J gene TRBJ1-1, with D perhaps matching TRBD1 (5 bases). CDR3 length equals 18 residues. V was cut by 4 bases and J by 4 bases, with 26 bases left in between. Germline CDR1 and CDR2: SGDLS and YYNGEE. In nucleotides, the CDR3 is TGTGCCAGCAGCCATGGGGAGGGGCAGGGCAGTATAATCACTGAAGCTTTCTTT. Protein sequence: CASSHGEGQGSIITEAFF. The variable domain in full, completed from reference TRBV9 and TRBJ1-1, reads DSGVTQTPKHLITATGQRVTLRCSPRSGDLSVYWYQQSLDQGLQFLIQYYNGEERAKGNILERFSAQQFPDLHSELNLSSLELGDSALYFCASSHGEGQGSIITEAFFGQGTRLTVV.

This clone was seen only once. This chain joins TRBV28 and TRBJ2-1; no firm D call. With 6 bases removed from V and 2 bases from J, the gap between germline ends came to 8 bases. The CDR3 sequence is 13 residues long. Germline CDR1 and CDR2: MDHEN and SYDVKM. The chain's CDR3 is CASSFKTYNEQFF. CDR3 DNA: TGTGCCAGCAGCTTTAAGACCTACAATGAGCAGTTCTTC.

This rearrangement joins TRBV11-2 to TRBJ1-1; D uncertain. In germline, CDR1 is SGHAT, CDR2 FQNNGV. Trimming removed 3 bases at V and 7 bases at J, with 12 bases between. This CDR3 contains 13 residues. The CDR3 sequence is CASSFSWEDEAFF. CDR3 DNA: TGTGCCAGCAGCTTTTCTTGGGAAGATGAAGCTTTCTTT.

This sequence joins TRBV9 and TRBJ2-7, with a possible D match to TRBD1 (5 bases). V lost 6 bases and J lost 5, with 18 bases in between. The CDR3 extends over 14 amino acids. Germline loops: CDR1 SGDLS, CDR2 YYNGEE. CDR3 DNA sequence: TGTGCCAGCAACCGGGCAGGGTTCCGGGACGAGCAGTACTTC. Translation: CASNRAGFRDEQYF.

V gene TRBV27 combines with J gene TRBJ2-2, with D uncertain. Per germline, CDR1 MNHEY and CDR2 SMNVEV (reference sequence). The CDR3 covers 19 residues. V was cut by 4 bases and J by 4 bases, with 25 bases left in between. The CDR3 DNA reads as TGTGCCAGCAGTTCAAGGGCGGCTCGTAACGCGAGTGTCACCGGGGAGCTGTTTTTT. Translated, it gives CASSSRAARNASVTGELFF.

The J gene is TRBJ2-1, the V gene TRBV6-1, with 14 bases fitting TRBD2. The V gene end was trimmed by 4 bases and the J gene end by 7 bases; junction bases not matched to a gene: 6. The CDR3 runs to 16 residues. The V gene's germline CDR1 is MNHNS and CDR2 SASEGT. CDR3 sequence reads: CASSAGLAGGSNEQFF. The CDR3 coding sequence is TGTGCCAGCAGTGCCGGACTAGCGGGAGGTAGTAATGAGCAGTTCTTC.

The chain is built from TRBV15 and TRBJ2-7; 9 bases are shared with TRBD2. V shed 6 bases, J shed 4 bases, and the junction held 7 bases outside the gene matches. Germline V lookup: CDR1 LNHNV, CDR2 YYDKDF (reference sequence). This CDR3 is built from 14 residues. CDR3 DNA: TGTGCCACCAGTAAAGCGGGAGGAGTTTACGAGCAGTACTTC. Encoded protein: CATSKAGGVYEQYF.

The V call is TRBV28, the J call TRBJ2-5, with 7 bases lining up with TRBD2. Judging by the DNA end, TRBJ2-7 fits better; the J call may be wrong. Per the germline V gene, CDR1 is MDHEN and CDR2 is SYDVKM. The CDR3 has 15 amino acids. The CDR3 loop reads CAGGGEGPNSYEQYF. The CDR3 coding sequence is TGTGCCGGGGGAGGGGAGGGACCTAACTCCTACGAGCAGTACTTC.

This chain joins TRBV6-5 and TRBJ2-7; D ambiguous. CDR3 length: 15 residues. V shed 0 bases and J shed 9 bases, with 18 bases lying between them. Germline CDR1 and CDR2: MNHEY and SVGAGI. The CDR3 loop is CASSYSILNAGRQYF. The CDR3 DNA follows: TGTGCCAGCAGTTACTCGATTTTGAACGCCGGAAGGCAGTACTTC.

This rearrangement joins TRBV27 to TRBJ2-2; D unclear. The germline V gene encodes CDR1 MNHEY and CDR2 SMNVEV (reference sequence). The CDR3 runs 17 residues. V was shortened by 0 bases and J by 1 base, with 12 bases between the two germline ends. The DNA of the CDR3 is TGTGCCAGCAGTTTATCTATGTTTAGGCGGAACACCGGGGAGCTGTTTTTT. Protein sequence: CASSLSMFRRNTGELFF.

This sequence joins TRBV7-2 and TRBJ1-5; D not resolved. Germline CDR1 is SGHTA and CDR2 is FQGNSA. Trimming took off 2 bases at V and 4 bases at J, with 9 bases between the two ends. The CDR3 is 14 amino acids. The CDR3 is CASSLRGQNQPQHF. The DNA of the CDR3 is TGTGCCAGCAGCTTACGGGGTCAAAATCAGCCCCAGCATTTT.